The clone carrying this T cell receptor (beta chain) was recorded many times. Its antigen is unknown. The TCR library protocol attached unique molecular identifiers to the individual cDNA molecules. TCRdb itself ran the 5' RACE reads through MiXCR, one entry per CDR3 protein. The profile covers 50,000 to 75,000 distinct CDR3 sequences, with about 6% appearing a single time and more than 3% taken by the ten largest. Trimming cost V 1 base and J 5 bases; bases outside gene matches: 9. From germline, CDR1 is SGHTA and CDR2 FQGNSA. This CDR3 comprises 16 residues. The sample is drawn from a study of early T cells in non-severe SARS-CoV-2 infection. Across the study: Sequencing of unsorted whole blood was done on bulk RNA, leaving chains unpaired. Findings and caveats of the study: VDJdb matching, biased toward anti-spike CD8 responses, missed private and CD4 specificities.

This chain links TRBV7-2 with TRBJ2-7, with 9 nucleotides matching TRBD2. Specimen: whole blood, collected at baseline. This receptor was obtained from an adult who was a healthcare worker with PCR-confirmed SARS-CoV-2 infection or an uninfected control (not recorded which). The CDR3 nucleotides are TGTGCCAGCAGCTTAGTGGCAGCGGGAGGTCTCGACGAGCAGTACTTC. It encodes CASSLVAAGGLDEQYF. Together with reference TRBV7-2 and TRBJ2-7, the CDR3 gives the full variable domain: GAGVSQSPSNKVTEKGKDVELRCDPISGHTALYWYRQSLGQGLEFLIYFQGNSAPDKSGLPSDRFSAERTGGSVSTLTIQRTQQEDSAVYLCASSLVAAGGLDEQYFGPGTRLTVT.